The source of this TCR beta chain is a study of blood T cell repertoires in COVID-19. For the study at large: Collection of acute and convalescent COVID-19 samples took place in the United States, Italy and Spain. Sources were T cells, B-cell-depleted T cells, or PBMCs; the material itself was cDNA or gDNA.

Looked up from germline, CDR1 is SGHKS and CDR2 is YYEKEE (reference sequence). The CDR3 runs to 15 residues. V gave up 0 bases and J gave up 10 bases, with 14 bases separating them. In the source study's methods: Researchers report that nucleated cell counts were estimated from reference gene primer amplification. The method was immunoSEQ multiplex PCR; TCRdb's version includes in-frame clones alone and lacks a portion of them. Clone size and V and J calls were adopted from that table, with D and trimming inferred from the DNA. Of 50,000 or so clones in the sample, roughly 83% were seen once. V gene TRBV5-5 combines with J gene TRBJ1-6; no clear D. The specimen sequenced was peripheral blood. The TCR was taken from a woman older than 75 with acute or convalescent COVID-19. CDR3 residues: CASSLGFGQRSPLHF. The CDR3, as DNA: TGTGCCAGCAGCTTGGGTTTCGGGCAGCGGTCACCCCTCCACTTT. Complete variable domain (other parts from reference TRBV5-5 and TRBJ1-6): DAGVTQSPTHLIKTRGQQVTLRCSPISGHKSVSWYQQVLGQGPQFIFQYYEKEERGRGNFPDRFSARQFPNYSSELNVNALLLGDSALYLCASSLGFGQRSPLHFGNGTRLTVT.